What follows are 11 T cell receptor beta chains derived from one specimen sequenced in a study of T cells in Graves' hyperthyroidism and ophthalmopathy. It was RNA transcripts that yielded the amplified TCR beta CDR3 regions. The HTBI primer set was used in a first-round RT-PCR of the TCR CDR3. TCRdb analysed the multiplex PCR reads with MiXCR anew, one entry per CDR3 protein. The data contain approximately 560,000 distinct CDR3 sequences, roughly 50% of them seen just once; the ten biggest clones take up 8.2%. The sequenced material came from peripheral blood or thyroid tissue (not recorded which). All receptors derive from a woman younger than 30 with Graves' hyperthyroidism.

This rearrangement joins TRBV7-2 to TRBJ2-7; D ambiguous. V gave up 9 bases and J gave up 10 bases, with 10 bases separating them. Germline CDR1 is SGHTA and CDR2 is FQGNSA. The CDR3 has 9 amino acids. The CDR3 region has the DNA TGTGCCAGTACCTCGGGCCAGTACTTC. It translates to CASTSGQYF.

This clonotype came up many times. V and J are TRBV12-3 or TRBV12-4 and TRBJ1-1; the D is unclear. The ends were cut back, 6 bases at V and 5 bases at J, with 13 bases in the middle. The CDR3 length is 13 residues. The CDR3 loop reads CASSLGELTEAFF. The CDR3 DNA reads TGTGCCAGCAGCCTTGGGGAGCTGACTGAAGCTTTCTTT.

This clonotype was seen a few times. This chain joins TRBV19 and TRBJ1-4; 12 bases are a match to TRBD1. The CDR3 loop spans 15 amino acids. Per germline, CDR1 LNHDA and CDR2 SQIVND (reference sequence). Trimming cost V 1 base and J 8 bases; bases outside gene matches: 2. For the CDR3, the DNA is TGTGCCAGTAGTATAGCGGGGACAGGGGGCGAAAAACTGTTTTTT. Its translation is CASSIAGTGGEKLFF.

Many counts were recorded for this clonotype. This chain connects TRBV10-1 to TRBJ1-4; possible D gene TRBD1, 5 bases. Germline values: CDR1 WNHNN, CDR2 SYGVQD (reference sequence). The ends were cut back, 2 bases at V and 7 bases at J, with 17 bases in the middle. The CDR3 totals 16 residues. DNA for the CDR3: TGCGCCAGCAGTGAGGGCATGGACGTCGGGGGTGAAAAACTGTTTTTT. This sequence encodes CASSEGMDVGGEKLFF.

Concerning this clonotype: A read error may account for a junction end that differs from germline. The chain recombines TRBV7-2 with TRBJ1-1, with no clear D. From germline, CDR1 is SGHTA and CDR2 FQGNSA. CDR3 size: 15 residues. The CDR3 is CAGSWPRRWNTEAFF. Here the CDR3 DNA reads TGTGCCGGCAGTTGGCCTCGGAGGTGGAACACTGAAGCTTTCTTT. Supplemented by reference TRBV7-2 and TRBJ1-1, the full variable domain reads GAGVSQSPSNKVTEKGKDVELRCDPISGHTALYWYRQSLGQGLEFLIYFQGNSAPDKSGLPSDRFSAERTGGSVSTLTIQRTQQEDSAVYLCAGSWPRRWNTEAFFGQGTRLTVV.

This clonotype was seen more than once but under ten times. V and J are TRBV19 and TRBJ2-2; D is uncertain. Germline lookup yields CDR1 LNHDA and CDR2 SQIVND (reference sequence). The CDR3 is 15 amino acids. Trimming shortened V by 7 bases and J by 0 bases, and 12 bases separated the two germline ends. The CDR3 DNA reads as TGTGCCAGTATGAGTGTTTTCGCGAACACCGGGGAGCTGTTTTTT. Translating it yields CASMSVFANTGELFF.

To note about this clonotype: The CDR3 does not end in the conserved phenylalanine or tryptophan, so this is likely a read error. The chain employs TRBV7-2 and TRBJ2-7; the D gene could be TRBD1 or TRBD2 (5 bases each). This CDR3 contains 13 residues. Trimming took 3 bases from V and 7 from J, leaving 13 bases between them. Germline values: CDR1 SGHTA, CDR2 FQGNSA. The CDR3 sequence: CASSFGAGGEQYL. Written as DNA, the CDR3 is TGTGCCAGCAGCTTCGGGGCAGGCGGGGAGCAGTACCTC.

The CDR3 sequence is CASSPVDNQPQHF. The CDR3 DNA reads TGTGCCAGCAGCCCCGTAGACAATCAGCCCCAGCATTTT. The chain is built from TRBV2 and TRBJ1-5; D remains ambiguous. CDR3 length: 13 amino acids. V dropped 6 bases and J dropped 3 bases, with 9 bases sitting between them. The germline CDR1 and CDR2 sequences are SNHLY and FYNNEI.

The sample holds many counts of this clonotype. This rearrangement joins TRBV7-8 to TRBJ1-2; weak D call: TRBD1 (5 bases). The CDR3 loop spans 16 amino acids. The V gene's germline CDR1 is SGHVS and CDR2 FQNEAQ. Trimming shortened V by 5 bases and J by 5 bases, and 21 bases separated the two germline ends. The DNA for the CDR3 is TGTGCCAGCAGCCCGATCCGGGACCCGGCGGGTTATGGCTACACCTTC. Translated: CASSPIRDPAGYGYTF.

Comments on this clonotype: A clone one base away is much larger, so this may be a read error. The chain carries TRBV2 and TRBJ1-5; D is undetermined. Germline V gene data show CDR1 as SNHLY and CDR2 as FYNNEI. CDR3 length: 13 amino acids. Deletions cut 6 bases from V and 11 bases from J, with 17 bases between. This chain's CDR3 is CASSLSVGQSQHF. In DNA, the CDR3 is TGTGCCAGCAGCCTCTCGGTCGGGCAGTCCCAGCATTTT.

Many counts were recorded for this clonotype. The rearrangement links TRBV6-6 to TRBJ1-6; D gene unclear. Trimming removed 10 bases at V and 10 bases at J, with 2 bases between. Per the germline V gene, CDR1 is MNHNY and CDR2 is SVGAGI (reference sequence). CDR3 size: 8 residues. This chain's CDR3 is CATSPLHF. In DNA form, the CDR3 reads TGTGCCACGTCACCCCTCCACTTT.